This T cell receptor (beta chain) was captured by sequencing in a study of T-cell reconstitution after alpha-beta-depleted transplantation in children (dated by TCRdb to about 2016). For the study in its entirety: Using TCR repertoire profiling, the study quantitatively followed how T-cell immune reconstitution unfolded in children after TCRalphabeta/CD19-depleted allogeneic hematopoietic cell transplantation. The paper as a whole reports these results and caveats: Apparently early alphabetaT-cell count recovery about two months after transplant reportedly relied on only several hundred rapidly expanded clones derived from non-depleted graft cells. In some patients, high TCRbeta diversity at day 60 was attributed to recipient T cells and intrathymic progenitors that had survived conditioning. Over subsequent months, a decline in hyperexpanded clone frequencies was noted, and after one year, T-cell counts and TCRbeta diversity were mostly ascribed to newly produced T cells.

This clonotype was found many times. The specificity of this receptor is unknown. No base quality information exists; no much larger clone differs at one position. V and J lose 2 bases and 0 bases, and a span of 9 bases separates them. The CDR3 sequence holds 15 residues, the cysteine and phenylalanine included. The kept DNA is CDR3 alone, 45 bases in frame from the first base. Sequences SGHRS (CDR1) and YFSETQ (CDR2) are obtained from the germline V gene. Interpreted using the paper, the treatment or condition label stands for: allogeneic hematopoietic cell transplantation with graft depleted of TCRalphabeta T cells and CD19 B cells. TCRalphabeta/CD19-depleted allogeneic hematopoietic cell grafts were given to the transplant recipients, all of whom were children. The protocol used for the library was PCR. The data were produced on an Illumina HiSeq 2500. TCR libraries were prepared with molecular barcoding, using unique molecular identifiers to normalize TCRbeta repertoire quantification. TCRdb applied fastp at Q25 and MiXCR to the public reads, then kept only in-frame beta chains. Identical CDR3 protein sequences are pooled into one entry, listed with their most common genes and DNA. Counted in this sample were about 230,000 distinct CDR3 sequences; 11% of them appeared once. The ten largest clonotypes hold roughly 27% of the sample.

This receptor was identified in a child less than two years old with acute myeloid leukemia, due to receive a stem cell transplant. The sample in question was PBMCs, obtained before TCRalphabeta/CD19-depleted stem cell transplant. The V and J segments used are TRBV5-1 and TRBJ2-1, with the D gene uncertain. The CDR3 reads CASSLSSSSYNEQFF. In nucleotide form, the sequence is TGCGCCAGCAGCTTATCCTCCAGCTCCTACAATGAGCAGTTCTTC. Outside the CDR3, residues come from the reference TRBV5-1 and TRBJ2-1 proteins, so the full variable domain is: KAGVTQTPRYLIKTRGQQVTLSCSPISGHRSVSWYQQTPGQGLQFLFEYFSETQRNKGNFPGRFSGRQFSNSRSEMNVSTLELGDSALYLCASSLSSSSYNEQFFGPGTRLTVL.